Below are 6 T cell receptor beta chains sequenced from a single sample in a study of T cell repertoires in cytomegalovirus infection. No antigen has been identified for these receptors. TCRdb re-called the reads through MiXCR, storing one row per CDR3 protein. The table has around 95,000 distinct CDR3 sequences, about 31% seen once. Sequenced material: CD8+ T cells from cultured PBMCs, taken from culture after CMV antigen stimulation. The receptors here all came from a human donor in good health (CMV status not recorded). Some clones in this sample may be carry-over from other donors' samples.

Here the CDR3 DNA reads TGTGCCAGCAGCTTGGCCTGGCAGAAAGATCAGCCCCAGCATTTT. Amino acid sequence: CASSLAWQKDQPQHF. The chain recombines TRBV5-6 with TRBJ1-5; D uncertain. V was clipped by 0 bases and J by 5 bases, with 12 bases between them. Germline CDR1 SGHDT, CDR2 YYEEEE. This CDR3 has 15 amino acids.

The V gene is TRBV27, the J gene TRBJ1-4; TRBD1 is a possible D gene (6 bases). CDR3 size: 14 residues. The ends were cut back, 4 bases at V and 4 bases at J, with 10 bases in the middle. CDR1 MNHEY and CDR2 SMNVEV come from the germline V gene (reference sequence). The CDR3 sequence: CASSWGRLNEKLFF. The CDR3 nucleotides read TGTGCCAGCAGTTGGGGGCGACTTAATGAAAAACTGTTTTTT.

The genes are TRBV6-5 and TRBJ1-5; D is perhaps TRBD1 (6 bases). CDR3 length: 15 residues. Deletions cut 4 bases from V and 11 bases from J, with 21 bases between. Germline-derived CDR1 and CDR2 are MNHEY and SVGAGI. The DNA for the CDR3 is TGTGCCAGCAGTTCCAACAGGGCCCGGGTGGAAACCCAGCATTTT. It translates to CASSSNRARVETQHF.

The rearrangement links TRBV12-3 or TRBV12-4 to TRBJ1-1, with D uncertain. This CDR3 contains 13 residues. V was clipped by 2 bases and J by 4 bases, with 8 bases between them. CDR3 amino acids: CASSLPTFTEAFF. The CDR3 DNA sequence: TGTGCCAGCAGTTTACCCACCTTCACTGAAGCTTTCTTT.

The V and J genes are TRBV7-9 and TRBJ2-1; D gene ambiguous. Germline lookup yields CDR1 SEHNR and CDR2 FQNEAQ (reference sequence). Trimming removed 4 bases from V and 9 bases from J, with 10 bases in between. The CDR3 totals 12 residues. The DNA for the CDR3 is TGTGCCAGCAGCTCGGGCTTCAGTGAGCAGTTCTTC. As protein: CASSSGFSEQFF.

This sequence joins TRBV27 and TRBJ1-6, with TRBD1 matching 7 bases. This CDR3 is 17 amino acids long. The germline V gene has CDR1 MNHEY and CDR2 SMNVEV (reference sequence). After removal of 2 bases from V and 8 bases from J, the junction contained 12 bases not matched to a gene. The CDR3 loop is CASSLSQGDLMDSPLHF. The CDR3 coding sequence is TGTGCCAGCAGTTTAAGTCAGGGGGACTTAATGGATTCACCCCTCCACTTT.